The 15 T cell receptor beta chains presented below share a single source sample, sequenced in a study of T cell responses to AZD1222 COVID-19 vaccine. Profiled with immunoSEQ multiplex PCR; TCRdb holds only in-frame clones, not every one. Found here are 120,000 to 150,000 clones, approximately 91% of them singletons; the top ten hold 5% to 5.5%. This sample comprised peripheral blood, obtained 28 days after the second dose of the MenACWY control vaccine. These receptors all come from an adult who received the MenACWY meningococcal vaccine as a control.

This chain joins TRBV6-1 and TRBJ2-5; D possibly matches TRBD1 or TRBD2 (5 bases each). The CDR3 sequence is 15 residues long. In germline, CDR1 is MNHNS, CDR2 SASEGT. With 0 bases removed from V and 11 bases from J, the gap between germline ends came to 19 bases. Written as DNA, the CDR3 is TGTGCCAGCAGTGAAGCGGAGGTGGGCAAGGGGTCTCAGTACTTC. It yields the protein CASSEAEVGKGSQYF.

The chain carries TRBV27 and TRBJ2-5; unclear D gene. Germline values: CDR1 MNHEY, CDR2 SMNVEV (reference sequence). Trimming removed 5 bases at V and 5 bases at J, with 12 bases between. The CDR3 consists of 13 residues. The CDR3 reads CASSRRILETQYF. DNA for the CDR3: TGTGCCAGCAGTCGCAGGATTTTGGAGACCCAGTACTTC.

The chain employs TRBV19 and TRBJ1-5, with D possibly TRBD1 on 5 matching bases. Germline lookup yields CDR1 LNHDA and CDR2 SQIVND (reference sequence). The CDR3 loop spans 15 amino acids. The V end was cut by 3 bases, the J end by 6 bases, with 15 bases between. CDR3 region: CASSIIAGIGQPQHF. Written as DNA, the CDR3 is TGTGCCAGTAGTATCATCGCAGGGATCGGTCAGCCCCAGCATTTT.

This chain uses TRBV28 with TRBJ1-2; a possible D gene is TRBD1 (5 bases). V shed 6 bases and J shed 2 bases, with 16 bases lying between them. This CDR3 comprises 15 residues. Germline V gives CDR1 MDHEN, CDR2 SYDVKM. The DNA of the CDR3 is TGTGCCAGCAGCCTCCGTCTGAGGGGCAACTATGGCTACACCTTC. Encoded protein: CASSLRLRGNYGYTF.

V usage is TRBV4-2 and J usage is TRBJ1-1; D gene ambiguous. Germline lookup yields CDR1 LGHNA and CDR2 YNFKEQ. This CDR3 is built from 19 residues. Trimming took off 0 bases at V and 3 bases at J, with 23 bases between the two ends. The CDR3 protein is CASSQDPSATGRRYTEAFF. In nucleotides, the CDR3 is TGTGCCAGCAGCCAAGATCCATCCGCCACTGGCAGACGCTACACTGAAGCTTTCTTT.

The CDR3 spells CASSYLGQSISYTF. The CDR3 nucleotides are TGTGCCAGCAGTTATCTCGGACAGAGTATTAGCTACACCTTC. The gene calls are TRBV6-2 or TRBV6-3 and TRBJ1-2; maybe TRBD1 (6 bases). Trimming cost V 3 bases and J 9 bases, with 17 bases left between them. Germline CDR1 MNHEY, CDR2 SVGEGT. The CDR3 runs to 14 residues.

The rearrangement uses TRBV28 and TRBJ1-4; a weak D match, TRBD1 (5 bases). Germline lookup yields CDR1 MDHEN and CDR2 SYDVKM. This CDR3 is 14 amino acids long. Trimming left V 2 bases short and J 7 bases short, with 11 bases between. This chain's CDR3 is CASSLRGAGEKLFF. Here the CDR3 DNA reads TGTGCCAGCAGTTTAAGAGGGGCGGGTGAAAAACTGTTTTTT.

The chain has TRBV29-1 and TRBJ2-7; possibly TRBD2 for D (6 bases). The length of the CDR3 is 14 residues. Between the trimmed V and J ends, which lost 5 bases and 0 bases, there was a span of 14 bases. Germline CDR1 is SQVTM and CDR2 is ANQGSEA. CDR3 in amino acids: CSVRGLLASYEQYF. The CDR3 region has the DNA TGCAGCGTTCGAGGCCTACTAGCCTCCTACGAGCAGTACTTC.

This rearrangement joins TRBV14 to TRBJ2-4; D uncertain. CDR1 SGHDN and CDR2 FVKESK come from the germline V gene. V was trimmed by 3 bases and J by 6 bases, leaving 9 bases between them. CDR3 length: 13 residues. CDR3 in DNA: TGTGCCAGCAGCCACCGTGACCGAAACATTCAGTACTTC. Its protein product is CASSHRDRNIQYF.

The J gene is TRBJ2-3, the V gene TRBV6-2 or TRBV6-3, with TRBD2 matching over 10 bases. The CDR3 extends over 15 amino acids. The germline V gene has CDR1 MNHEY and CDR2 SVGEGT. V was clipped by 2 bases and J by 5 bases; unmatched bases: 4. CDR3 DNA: TGTGCCAGCAGTTACGAGCGGGGGGGCGTAGATACGCAGTATTTT. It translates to CASSYERGGVDTQYF.

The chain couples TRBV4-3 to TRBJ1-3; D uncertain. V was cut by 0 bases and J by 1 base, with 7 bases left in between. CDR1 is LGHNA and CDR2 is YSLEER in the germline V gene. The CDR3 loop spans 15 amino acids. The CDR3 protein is CASSQDPQSGNTIYF. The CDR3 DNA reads TGCGCCAGCAGCCAAGATCCCCAGTCTGGAAACACCATATATTTT.

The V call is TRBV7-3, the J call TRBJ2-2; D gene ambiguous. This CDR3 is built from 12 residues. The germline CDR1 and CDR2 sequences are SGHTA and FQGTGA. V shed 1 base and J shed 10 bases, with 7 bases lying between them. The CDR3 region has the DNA TGTGCCAGCAGCTTAAACCGCGAGGAGCTGTTTTTT. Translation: CASSLNREELFF.

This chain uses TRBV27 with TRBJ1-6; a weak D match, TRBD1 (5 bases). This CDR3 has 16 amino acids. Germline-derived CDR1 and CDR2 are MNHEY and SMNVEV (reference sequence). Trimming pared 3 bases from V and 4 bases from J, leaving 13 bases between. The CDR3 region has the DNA TGTGCCAGCAGTTTGGGGGGAGTGGGTTATAATTCACCCCTCCACTTT. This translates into CASSLGGVGYNSPLHF.

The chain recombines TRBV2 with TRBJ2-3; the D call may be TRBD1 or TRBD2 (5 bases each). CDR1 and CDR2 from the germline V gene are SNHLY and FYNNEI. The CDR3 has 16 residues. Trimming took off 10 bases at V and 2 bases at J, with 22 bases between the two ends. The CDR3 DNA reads TGTGCCAACCGAGCCGGGACGGGAACACCCACAGATACGCAGTATTTT. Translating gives CANRAGTGTPTDTQYF.

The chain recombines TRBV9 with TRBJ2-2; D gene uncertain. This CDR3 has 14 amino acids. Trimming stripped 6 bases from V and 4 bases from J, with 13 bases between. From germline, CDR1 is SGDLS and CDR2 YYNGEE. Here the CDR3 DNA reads TGTGCCAGCAATGGGCAGCTGAGCACCGGGGAGCTGTTTTTT. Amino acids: CASNGQLSTGELFF.